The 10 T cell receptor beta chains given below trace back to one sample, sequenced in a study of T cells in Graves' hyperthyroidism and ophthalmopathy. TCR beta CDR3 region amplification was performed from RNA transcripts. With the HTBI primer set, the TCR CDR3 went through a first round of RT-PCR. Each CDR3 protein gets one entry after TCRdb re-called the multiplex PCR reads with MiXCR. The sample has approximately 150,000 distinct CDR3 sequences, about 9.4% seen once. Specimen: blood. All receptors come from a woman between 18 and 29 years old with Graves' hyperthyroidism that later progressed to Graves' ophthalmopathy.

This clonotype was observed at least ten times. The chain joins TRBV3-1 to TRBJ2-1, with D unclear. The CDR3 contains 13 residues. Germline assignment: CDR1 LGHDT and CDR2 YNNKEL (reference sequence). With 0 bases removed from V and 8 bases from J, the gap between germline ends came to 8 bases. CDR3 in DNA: TGTGCCAGCAGCCAAGACAGGCGCCATGAGCAGTTCTTC. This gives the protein CASSQDRRHEQFF.

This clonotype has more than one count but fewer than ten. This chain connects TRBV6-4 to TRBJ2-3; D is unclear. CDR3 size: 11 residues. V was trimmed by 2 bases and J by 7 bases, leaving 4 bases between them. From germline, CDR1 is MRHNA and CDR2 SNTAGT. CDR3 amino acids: CASSDGYTQYF. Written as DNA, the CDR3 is TGTGCCAGCAGTGACGGATATACGCAGTATTTT.

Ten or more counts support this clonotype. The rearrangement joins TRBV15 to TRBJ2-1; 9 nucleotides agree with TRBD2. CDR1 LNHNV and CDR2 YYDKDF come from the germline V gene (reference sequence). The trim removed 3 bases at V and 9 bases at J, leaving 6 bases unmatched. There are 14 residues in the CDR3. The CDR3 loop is CATSRAGGPSEQFF. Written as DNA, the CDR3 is TGTGCCACCAGCAGGGCGGGGGGGCCGAGTGAGCAGTTCTTC. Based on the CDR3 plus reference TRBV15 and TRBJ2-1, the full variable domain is DAMVIQNPRYQVTQFGKPVTLSCSQTLNHNVMYWYQQKSSQAPKLLFHYYDKDFNNEADTPDNFQSRRPNTSFCFLDIRSPGLGDTAMYLCATSRAGGPSEQFFGPGTRLTVL.

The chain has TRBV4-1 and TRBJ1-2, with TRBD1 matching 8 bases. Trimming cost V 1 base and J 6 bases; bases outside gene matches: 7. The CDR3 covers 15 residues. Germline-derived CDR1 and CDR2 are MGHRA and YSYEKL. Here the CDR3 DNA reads TGCGCCAGCAGCCAAGCGACAGGGGAATGGGATGGCTACACCTTC. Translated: CASSQATGEWDGYTF.

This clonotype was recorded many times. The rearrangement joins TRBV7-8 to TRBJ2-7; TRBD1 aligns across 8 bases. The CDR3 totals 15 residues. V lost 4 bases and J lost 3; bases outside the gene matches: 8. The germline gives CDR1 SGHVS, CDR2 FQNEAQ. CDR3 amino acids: CASSSHHGTGYEQYF. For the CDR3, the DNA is TGTGCCAGCAGCTCACACCATGGGACAGGCTACGAGCAGTACTTC.

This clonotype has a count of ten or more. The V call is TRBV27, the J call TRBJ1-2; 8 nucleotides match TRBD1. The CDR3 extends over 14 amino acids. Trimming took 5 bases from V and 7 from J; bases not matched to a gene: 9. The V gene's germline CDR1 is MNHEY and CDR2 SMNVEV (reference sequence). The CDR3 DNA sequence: TGTGCCAGCAGTACGACCGGGACAGGCTCTGGCTACACCTTC. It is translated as CASSTTGTGSGYTF.

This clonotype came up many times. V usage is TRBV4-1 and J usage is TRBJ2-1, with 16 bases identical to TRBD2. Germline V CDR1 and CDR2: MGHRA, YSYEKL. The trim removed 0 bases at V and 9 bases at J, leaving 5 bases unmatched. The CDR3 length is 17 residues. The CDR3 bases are TGCGCCAGCAGCCAAGAAGGGACTAGCGGGGGGGCGGGTGAGCAGTTCTTC. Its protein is CASSQEGTSGGAGEQFF.

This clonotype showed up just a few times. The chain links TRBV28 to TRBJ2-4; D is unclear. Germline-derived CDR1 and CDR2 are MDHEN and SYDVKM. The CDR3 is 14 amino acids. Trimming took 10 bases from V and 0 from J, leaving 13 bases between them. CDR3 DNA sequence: TGTGCCACCCGAGACAAGCTAGCCAAAAACATTCAGTACTTC. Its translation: CATRDKLAKNIQYF. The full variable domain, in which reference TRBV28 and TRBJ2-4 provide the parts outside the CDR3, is DVKVTQSSRYLVKRTGEKVFLECVQDMDHENMFWYRQDPGLGLRLIYFSYDVKMKEKGDIPEGYSVSREKKERFSLILESASTNQTSMYLCATRDKLAKNIQYFGAGTRLSVL.

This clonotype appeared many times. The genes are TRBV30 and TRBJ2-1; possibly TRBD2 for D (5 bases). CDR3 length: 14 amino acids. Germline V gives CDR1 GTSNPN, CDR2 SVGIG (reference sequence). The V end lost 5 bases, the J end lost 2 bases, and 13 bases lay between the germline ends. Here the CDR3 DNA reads TGTGCCTGGGTAGCGTCGGAAACCTACAATGAGCAGTTCTTC. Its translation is CAWVASETYNEQFF.

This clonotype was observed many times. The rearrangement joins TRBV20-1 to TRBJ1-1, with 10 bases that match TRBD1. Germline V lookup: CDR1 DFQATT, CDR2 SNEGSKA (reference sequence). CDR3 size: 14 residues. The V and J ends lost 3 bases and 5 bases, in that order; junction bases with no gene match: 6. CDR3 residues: CSASLTGGRTEAFF. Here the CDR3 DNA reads TGCAGTGCTAGCCTGACAGGGGGCAGGACTGAAGCTTTCTTT.